Following are 16 T cell receptor beta chains from one sample sequenced in a study of CD8+ T cells in alopecia areata. Treatment denoted: oral pan-JAK inhibitor, 5-10 mg twice daily. RNA was isolated and reverse transcribed to cDNA, the sequencing template. Assay used: immunoSEQ multiplex PCR; TCRdb lists only in-frame clones, some missing. In the table there are 210,000 or so clones, roughly 66% of which are singletons. Sequencing was performed on CD4+ T cells sorted from blood, taken at roughly week 45, from a patient treated with tofacitinib. The receptors here all came from a human donor with alopecia areata.

This clone has a count of ten or more. This chain connects TRBV11-2 to TRBJ2-5, with a tentative D call TRBD2 (6 bases). CDR3 size: 15 residues. V lost 2 bases and J 1 base, leaving 11 bases between the germline ends. From germline, CDR1 is SGHAT and CDR2 FQNNGV. The CDR3 DNA reads as TGTGCCAGCAGCTTATATGCGGGGCTCCAAGAGACCCAGTACTTC. This encodes CASSLYAGLQETQYF.

In this sample, this clone turned up a few times. J is TRBJ2-7 and V is TRBV27; D may be TRBD1 (5 bases). This CDR3 comprises 13 residues. Deletions cut 6 bases from V and 1 base from J, with 10 bases between. Germline assignment: CDR1 MNHEY and CDR2 SMNVEV (reference sequence). The CDR3 DNA is TGTGCCAGCAGCCGACAGAGTTCCTACGAGCAGTACTTC. Residues: CASSRQSSYEQYF.

The genes are TRBV19 and TRBJ1-2, with TRBD1 matching over 11 bases. This CDR3 has 15 amino acids. Losses at the gene ends were 7 bases for V and 6 bases for J; bases not matched to a gene: 10. CDR1 is LNHDA, CDR2 SQIVND, per germline (reference sequence). CDR3 sequence: CASTPNRDRGNGYTF. The CDR3 coding sequence is TGTGCCAGTACCCCTAACCGGGACAGGGGGAATGGCTACACCTTC.

V usage is TRBV5-6 and J usage is TRBJ2-7; D is perhaps TRBD1 or TRBD2 (5 bases each). There are 15 residues in the CDR3. The V gene lost 0 bases and the J gene lost 4 bases, with 14 bases spanning the gap. Germline CDR1 reads SGHDT; CDR2 reads YYEEEE. DNA of the CDR3: TGTGCCAGCAGCTTGGGTACGGGGCAGCGGTACGAGCAGTACTTC. Its protein is CASSLGTGQRYEQYF.

The chain recombines TRBV11-3 with TRBJ2-1, with TRBD2 identical over 8 bases. Germline CDR1 is SGHNT and CDR2 is YENEEA. CDR3 length equals 15 residues. Germline trimming cut 1 base from V and 6 bases from J; bases unmatched to any gene: 5. The CDR3 DNA is TGTGCCAGCAGCTTAGTAGGGGCGGGGGGCAATGAGCAGTTCTTC. Amino acids: CASSLVGAGGNEQFF.

This clone has just a few counts. The gene calls are TRBV30 and TRBJ2-2; D possibly corresponds to TRBD2 (5 bases). Germline V gene sequence: CDR1 GTSNPN, CDR2 SVGIG (reference sequence). The CDR3 runs 15 residues. Trimming pared 0 bases from V and 1 base from J, leaving 9 bases between. In DNA, the CDR3 is TGTGCCTGGAGTGTTTTTGCGGGGAACACCGGGGAGCTGTTTTTT. Protein product: CAWSVFAGNTGELFF.

This clone was recorded at least ten times. This chain joins TRBV15 and TRBJ2-3; D is uncertain. CDR1 is LNHNV, CDR2 YYDKDF, per germline (reference sequence). The CDR3 covers 15 residues. Between the trimmed V and J ends, which lost 4 bases and 1 base, there was a span of 12 bases. The CDR3 protein is CATSKLRRGTDTQYF. In DNA form, the CDR3 reads TGTGCCACCAGCAAACTCAGACGTGGCACAGATACGCAGTATTTT.

This chain uses TRBV6-6 with TRBJ2-3, with 9 positions matching TRBD2. The V segment lost 8 bases and the J segment 11 bases; nucleotides outside the gene matches: 20. The germline V gene has CDR1 MNHNY and CDR2 SVGAGI (reference sequence). The CDR3 extends over 16 amino acids. CDR3 amino acids: CASQSTQRGDGRRQYF. DNA of the CDR3: TGTGCCAGCCAGAGTACCCAGCGGGGGGACGGCAGGAGGCAGTATTTT.

This clone has just a few counts. The V and J genes are TRBV29-1 and TRBJ1-2; D is uncertain. This CDR3 has 12 amino acids. From germline, CDR1 is SQVTM and CDR2 ANQGSEA. V was pared by 7 bases and J by 4 bases, with 13 bases between. The CDR3 here is CSARATVYGYTF. CDR3 sequence (DNA): TGCAGCGCAAGAGCTACAGTCTATGGCTACACCTTC.

The chain recombines TRBV11-2 with TRBJ2-3; tentative D call: TRBD2 (5 bases). Germline CDR1 is SGHAT and CDR2 is FQNNGV. V was trimmed by 3 bases and J by 6 bases, leaving 13 bases between them. The length of the CDR3 is 14 residues. For the CDR3, the DNA is TGTGCCAGCAGCTTCGGGCTAGCAGGCGATACGCAGTATTTT. This codes for CASSFGLAGDTQYF.

The chain joins TRBV7-2 to TRBJ2-3, with a tentative D call TRBD2 (6 bases). This CDR3 has 15 residues. V was pared by 1 base and J by 6 bases, with 14 bases between. Germline V gives CDR1 SGHTA, CDR2 FQGNSA. CDR3 sequence reads: CASSLVSGEADTQYF. CDR3 DNA: TGTGCCAGCAGCTTAGTTTCGGGGGAGGCGGATACGCAGTATTTT.

This rearrangement joins TRBV29-1 to TRBJ2-7, with 7 bases that match TRBD1. V shed 6 bases, J shed 2 bases, and the junction held 7 bases outside the gene matches. This CDR3 is built from 13 residues. The germline V gene encodes CDR1 SQVTM and CDR2 ANQGSEA. The CDR3 region is CSVAGTATYEQYF. CDR3 DNA: TGCAGCGTCGCCGGGACAGCAACCTACGAGCAGTACTTC.

The chain is built from TRBV30 and TRBJ1-1; 7 nucleotides line up with TRBD1. The ends lost 3 bases at V and 1 base at J; junction bases unmatched: 5. The CDR3 sequence is 14 residues long. CDR1 is GTSNPN and CDR2 is SVGIG in the germline V gene (reference sequence). DNA for the CDR3: TGTGCCTGGAGGACAGGGTTTAGGAACACTGAAGCTTTCTTT. Translation: CAWRTGFRNTEAFF.

The chain recombines TRBV5-1 with TRBJ1-1; TRBD1 is a possible D gene (5 bases). CDR3 length: 17 amino acids. The germline V gene has CDR1 SGHRS and CDR2 YFSETQ. V was cut by 4 bases and J by 1 base, with 20 bases left in between. The CDR3 region has the DNA TGCGCCAGCAGCCCCCGGGTGCAGGGCGAGACGAACACTGAAGCTTTCTTT. It yields the protein CASSPRVQGETNTEAFF.

V and J are TRBV2 and TRBJ2-3; perhaps TRBD1 as D (6 bases). Germline CDR1 SNHLY, CDR2 FYNNEI. Trimming took 3 bases from V and 4 from J, leaving 14 bases between them. This CDR3 is built from 15 residues. The CDR3 nucleotides are TGTGCCAGCAGTGATGTGGCAGGGGTGGCAGATACGCAGTATTTT. Amino acids: CASSDVAGVADTQYF.

This rearrangement joins TRBV6-6 to TRBJ2-7; 12 bases fit TRBD2. V gave up 5 bases and J gave up 9 bases; unmatched junction bases: 8. This CDR3 is 14 amino acids long. Germline CDR1 reads MNHNY; CDR2 reads SVGAGI (reference sequence). CDR3 sequence (DNA): TGTGCCAGCAGTAAGACTAGCGGGGGCCAGGTGCAGTACTTC. It yields the protein CASSKTSGGQVQYF.